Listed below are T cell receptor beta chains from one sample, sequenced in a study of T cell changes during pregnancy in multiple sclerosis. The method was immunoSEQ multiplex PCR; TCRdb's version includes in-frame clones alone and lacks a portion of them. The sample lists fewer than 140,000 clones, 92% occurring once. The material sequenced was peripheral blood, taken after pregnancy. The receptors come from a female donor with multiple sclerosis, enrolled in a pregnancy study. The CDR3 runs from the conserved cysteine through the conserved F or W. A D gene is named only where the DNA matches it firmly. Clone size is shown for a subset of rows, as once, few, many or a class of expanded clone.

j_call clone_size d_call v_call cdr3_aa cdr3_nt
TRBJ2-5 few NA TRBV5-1 CASSLPGSAQYF TGCGCCAGCAGCTTACCCGGTAGTGCCCAGTACTTC
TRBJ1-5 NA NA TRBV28 CASSPGGWSNQPQHF TGTGCCAGCAGTCCCGGGGGTTGGAGCAATCAGCCCCAGCATTTT
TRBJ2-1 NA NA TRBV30 CAWRGPGTSLSYNEQFF TGTGCCTGGAGGGGTCCCGGGACATCCCTCTCCTACAATGAGCAGTTCTTC
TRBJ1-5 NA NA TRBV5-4 CASSLAGSNQPQHF TGTGCCAGCAGCTTGGCAGGGTCCAATCAGCCCCAGCATTTT
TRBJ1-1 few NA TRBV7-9 CASSLSETLNTEAFF TGTGCCAGCAGCTTGTCGGAGACGCTGAACACTGAAGCTTTCTTT
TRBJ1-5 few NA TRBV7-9 CASSFPGQPQHF TGTGCCAGCAGCTTCCCGGGTCAGCCCCAGCATTTT
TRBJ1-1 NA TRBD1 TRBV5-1 CASSPGTGATEAFF TGCGCCAGCAGTCCCGGGACAGGGGCAACTGAAGCTTTCTTT
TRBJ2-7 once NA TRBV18 CASSLEGISYEQYF TGTGCCAGCTCGTTAGAGGGTATATCCTACGAGCAGTACTTC
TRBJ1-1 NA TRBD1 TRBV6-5 CASSYSTGIPEAFF TGTGCCAGCAGTTACTCGACAGGGATCCCTGAAGCTTTCTTT
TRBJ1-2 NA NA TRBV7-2 CASSLAWGDGYTF TGTGCCAGCAGCTTAGCGTGGGGGGATGGCTACACCTTC
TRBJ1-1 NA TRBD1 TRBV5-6 CASSLPGQGRTTEAFF TGTGCCAGCAGCTTACCGGGACAGGGGCGGACCACTGAAGCTTTCTTT
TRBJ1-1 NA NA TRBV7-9 CASSGQRGRGTEAFF TGTGCCAGCAGTGGTCAGAGAGGAAGGGGGACTGAAGCTTTCTTT
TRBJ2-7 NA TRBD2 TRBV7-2 CASTPLAGAYEQYF TGTGCCAGCACCCCCCTTGCGGGGGCCTACGAGCAGTACTTC
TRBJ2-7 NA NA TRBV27 CASSVDQGSNEQYF TGTGCCAGCAGCGTAGACCAGGGGAGCAACGAGCAGTACTTC
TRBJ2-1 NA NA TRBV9 CASSVVSGGHYNEQFF TGTGCCAGCAGCGTAGTGTCCGGGGGGCACTACAATGAGCAGTTCTTC
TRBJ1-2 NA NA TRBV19 CASSIRDLQRDYGYTF TGTGCCAGTAGTATCCGGGACTTACAGAGGGACTATGGCTACACCTTC
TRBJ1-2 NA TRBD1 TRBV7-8 CASSDQGAVVYGYTF TGTGCCAGCAGCGACCAGGGGGCTGTCGTCTATGGCTACACCTTC
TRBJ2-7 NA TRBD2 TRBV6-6 CASSYQRENEQYF TGTGCCAGCAGTTACCAGCGGGAGAACGAGCAGTACTTC
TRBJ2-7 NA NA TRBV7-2 CASSLSEAQYF TGTGCCAGCAGCTTATCGGAGGCTCAGTACTTC
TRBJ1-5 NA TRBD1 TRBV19 CASSIPGQGGWPQHF TGTGCCAGTAGTATACCGGGACAGGGGGGATGGCCCCAGCATTTT
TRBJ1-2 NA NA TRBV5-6 CASSLAGPFYGYTF TGTGCCAGCAGCTTGGCAGGTCCTTTCTATGGCTACACCTTC
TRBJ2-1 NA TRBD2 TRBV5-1 CASSLGTSGTYNEQFF TGCGCCAGCAGCTTGGGGACTAGCGGGACCTACAATGAGCAGTTCTTC
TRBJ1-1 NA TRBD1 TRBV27 CASRRQGRETEAFF TGTGCCAGCAGGAGACAGGGGAGGGAGACTGAAGCTTTCTTT
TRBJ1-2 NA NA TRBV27 CASSLNGIDYGYTF TGTGCCAGCAGTTTAAACGGGATTGACTATGGCTACACCTTC
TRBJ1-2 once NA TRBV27 CASSFSLSSGGYTF TGTGCCAGCAGTTTCTCGTTGAGTTCGGGTGGCTACACCTTC
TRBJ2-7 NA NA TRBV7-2 CASSTHGGAYEQYF TGTGCCAGCAGCACCCACGGGGGAGCCTACGAGCAGTACTTC
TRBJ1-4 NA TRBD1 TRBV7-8 CATSPGSRGEKLFF TGTGCCACCAGCCCGGGTAGCAGGGGGGAAAAACTGTTTTTT
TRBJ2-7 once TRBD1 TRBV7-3 CASSYGQGAQYEQYF TGTGCCAGCAGCTACGGACAGGGGGCGCAGTACGAGCAGTACTTC
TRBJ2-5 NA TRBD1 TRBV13 CASSVPGQGKTQYF TGTGCCAGCAGCGTACCGGGACAGGGAAAGACCCAGTACTTC
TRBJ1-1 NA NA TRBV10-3 CAISAGRDTEAFF TGTGCCATCAGTGCTGGCAGGGACACTGAAGCTTTCTTT
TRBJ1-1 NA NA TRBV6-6 CASDTTGSEEAFF TGTGCCAGCGATACCACAGGGAGTGAGGAAGCTTTCTTT
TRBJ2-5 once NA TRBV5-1 CASSMEGTTQYF TGCGCCAGCAGCATGGAAGGGACAACGCAGTACTTC
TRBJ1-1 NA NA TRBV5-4 CASSPRGGRTEAFF TGTGCCAGCAGCCCCCGGGGGGGACGCACTGAAGCTTTCTTT
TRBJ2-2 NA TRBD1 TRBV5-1 CASSVRQGETGELFF TGCGCCAGCAGCGTACGACAGGGGGAGACCGGGGAGCTGTTTTTT
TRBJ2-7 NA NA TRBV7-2 CASSLMADLPYEQYF TGTGCCAGCAGCTTAATGGCGGATCTACCCTACGAGCAGTACTTC
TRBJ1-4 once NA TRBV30 CAWSDSGGREYEKLFF TGTGCCTGGAGTGATAGCGGGGGGCGCGAGTATGAAAAACTGTTTTTT
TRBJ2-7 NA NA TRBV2 CASSEWAEGAYEQYF TGTGCCAGCAGTGAATGGGCAGAAGGGGCCTACGAGCAGTACTTC
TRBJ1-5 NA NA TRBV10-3 CATSGDRGQPQHF TGTGCCACCTCAGGGGATCGGGGTCAGCCCCAGCATTTT
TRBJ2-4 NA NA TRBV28 CASSPLGEAKNIQYF TGTGCCAGCAGTCCCCTCGGGGAGGCCAAAAACATTCAGTACTTC
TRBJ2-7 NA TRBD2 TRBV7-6 CASSPREVGSYEQYF TGTGCCAGCAGCCCCCGGGAGGTTGGCTCCTACGAGCAGTACTTC
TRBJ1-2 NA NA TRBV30 CAWSVPSPGNYGYTF TGTGCCTGGAGTGTACCGAGTCCGGGAAACTATGGCTACACCTTC
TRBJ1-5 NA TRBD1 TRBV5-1 CASSLDRGANQPQHF TGCGCCAGCAGCTTGGACAGGGGGGCCAATCAGCCCCAGCATTTT
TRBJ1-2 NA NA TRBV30 CAWSIRQWTNYGYTF TGTGCCTGGAGTATTCGACAGTGGACTAACTATGGCTACACCTTC
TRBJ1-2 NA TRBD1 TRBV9 CASGGQGRNTF TGTGCCAGCGGAGGACAGGGGCGGAACACCTTC
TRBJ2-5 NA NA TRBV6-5 CASSYRRGGTQYF TGTGCCAGCAGTTACAGAAGGGGGGGGACCCAGTACTTC
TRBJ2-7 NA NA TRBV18 CASSDSSYEQYF TGTGCCAGCTCGGACAGTTCCTACGAGCAGTACTTC
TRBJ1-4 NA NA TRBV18 CASSPGREFEKLFF TGTGCCAGCTCACCGGGCAGGGAATTTGAAAAACTGTTTTTT
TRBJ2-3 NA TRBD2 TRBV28 CASSFRGVQESTQYF TGTGCCAGCAGTTTTCGGGGGGTGCAAGAATCTACGCAGTATTTT
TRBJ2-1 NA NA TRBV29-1 CSVELPGVAYEQFF TGCAGCGTTGAATTACCAGGGGTGGCGTATGAGCAGTTCTTC
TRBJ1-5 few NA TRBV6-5 CASGRGFNQPQHF TGTGCCAGCGGTCGGGGTTTCAATCAGCCCCAGCATTTT
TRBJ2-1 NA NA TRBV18 CASRRELGGEQFF TGTGCCAGCCGCCGGGAATTAGGGGGTGAGCAGTTCTTC
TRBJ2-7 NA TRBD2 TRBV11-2 CASRPTSGDYEQYF TGTGCCAGCAGACCGACTAGCGGGGACTACGAGCAGTACTTC
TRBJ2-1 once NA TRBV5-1 CASGLYNEQFF TGCGCCAGCGGACTTTACAATGAGCAGTTCTTC
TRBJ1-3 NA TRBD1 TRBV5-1 CASSPRTGRGNTIYF TGCGCCAGCAGCCCCCGGACAGGACGCGGAAACACCATATATTTT